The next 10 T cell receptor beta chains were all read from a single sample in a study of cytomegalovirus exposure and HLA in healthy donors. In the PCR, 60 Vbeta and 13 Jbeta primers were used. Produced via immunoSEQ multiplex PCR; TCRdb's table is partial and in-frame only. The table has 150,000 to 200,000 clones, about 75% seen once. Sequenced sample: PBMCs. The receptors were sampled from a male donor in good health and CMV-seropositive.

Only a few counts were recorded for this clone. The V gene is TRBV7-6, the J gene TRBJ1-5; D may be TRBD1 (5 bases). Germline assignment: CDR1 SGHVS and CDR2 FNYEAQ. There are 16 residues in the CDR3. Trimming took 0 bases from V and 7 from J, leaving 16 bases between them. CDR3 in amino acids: CASSLASGQNPQPQHF. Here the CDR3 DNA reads TGTGCCAGCAGCTTAGCGAGTGGACAAAATCCCCAGCCCCAGCATTTT.

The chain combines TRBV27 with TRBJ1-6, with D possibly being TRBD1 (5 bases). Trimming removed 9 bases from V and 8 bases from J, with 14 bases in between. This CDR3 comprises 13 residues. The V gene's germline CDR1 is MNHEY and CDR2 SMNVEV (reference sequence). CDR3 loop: CASRRQPYSPLHF. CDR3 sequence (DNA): TGTGCCAGTCGCCGACAGCCCTATTCACCCCTCCACTTT.

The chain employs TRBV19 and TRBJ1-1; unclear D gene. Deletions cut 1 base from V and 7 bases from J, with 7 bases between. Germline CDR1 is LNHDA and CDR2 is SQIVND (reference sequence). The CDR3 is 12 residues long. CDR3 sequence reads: CASSIGGIEAFF. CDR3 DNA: TGTGCCAGTAGTATAGGAGGGATTGAAGCTTTCTTT.

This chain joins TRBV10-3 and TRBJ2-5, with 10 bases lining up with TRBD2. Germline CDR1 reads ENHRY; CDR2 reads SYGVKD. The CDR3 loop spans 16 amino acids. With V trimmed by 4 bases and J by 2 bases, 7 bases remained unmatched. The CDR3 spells CAISGRAGGGQETQYF. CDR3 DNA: TGTGCCATCAGTGGTAGAGCGGGGGGGGGACAAGAGACCCAGTACTTC.

In nucleotides, the CDR3 is TGTGCCAGCAGTGACGGGGGGGCCACAGATACGCAGTATTTT. Residues: CASSDGGATDTQYF. The chain has TRBV6-5 and TRBJ2-3, with 8 bases fitting TRBD2. Unmatched junction bases numbered 3, after V lost 5 bases and J lost 2 bases. CDR1 and CDR2 from the germline V gene are MNHEY and SVGAGI. This CDR3 contains 14 residues.

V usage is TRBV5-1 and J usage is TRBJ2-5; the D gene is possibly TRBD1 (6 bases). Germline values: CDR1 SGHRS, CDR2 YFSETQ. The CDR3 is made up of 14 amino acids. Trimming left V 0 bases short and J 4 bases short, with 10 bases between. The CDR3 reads CASSLAQGRETQYF. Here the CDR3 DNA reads TGCGCCAGCAGCTTGGCACAGGGACGAGAGACCCAGTACTTC. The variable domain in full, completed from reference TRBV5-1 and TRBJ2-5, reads KAGVTQTPRYLIKTRGQQVTLSCSPISGHRSVSWYQQTPGQGLQFLFEYFSETQRNKGNFPGRFSGRQFSNSRSEMNVSTLELGDSALYLCASSLAQGRETQYFGPGTRLLVL.

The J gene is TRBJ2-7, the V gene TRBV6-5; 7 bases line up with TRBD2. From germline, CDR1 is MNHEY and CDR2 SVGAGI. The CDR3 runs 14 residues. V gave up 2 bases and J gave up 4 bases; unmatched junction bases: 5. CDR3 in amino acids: CASSYRGVGYEQYF. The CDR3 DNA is TGTGCCAGCAGTTACCGGGGGGTGGGTTACGAGCAGTACTTC.

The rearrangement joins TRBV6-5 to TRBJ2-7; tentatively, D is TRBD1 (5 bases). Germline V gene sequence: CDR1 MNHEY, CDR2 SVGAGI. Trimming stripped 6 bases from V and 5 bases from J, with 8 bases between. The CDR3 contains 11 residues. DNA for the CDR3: TGTGCCAGCAGACTCAGGGACGAGCAGTACTTC. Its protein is CASRLRDEQYF.

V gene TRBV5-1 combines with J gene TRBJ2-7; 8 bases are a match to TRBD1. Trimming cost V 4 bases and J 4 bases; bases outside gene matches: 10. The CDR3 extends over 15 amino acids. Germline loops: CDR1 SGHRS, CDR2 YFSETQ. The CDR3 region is CASSQGAGSQYEQYF. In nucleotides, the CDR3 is TGCGCCAGCAGCCAGGGGGCAGGGAGTCAGTACGAGCAGTACTTC.

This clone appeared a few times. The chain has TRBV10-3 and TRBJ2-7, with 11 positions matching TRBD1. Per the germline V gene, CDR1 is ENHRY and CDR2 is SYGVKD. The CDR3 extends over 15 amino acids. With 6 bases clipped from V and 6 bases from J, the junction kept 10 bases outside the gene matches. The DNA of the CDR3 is TGTGCCATCAGCTCTGGGACAGGGGGTGACGGCGAGCAGTACTTC. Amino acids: CAISSGTGGDGEQYF.